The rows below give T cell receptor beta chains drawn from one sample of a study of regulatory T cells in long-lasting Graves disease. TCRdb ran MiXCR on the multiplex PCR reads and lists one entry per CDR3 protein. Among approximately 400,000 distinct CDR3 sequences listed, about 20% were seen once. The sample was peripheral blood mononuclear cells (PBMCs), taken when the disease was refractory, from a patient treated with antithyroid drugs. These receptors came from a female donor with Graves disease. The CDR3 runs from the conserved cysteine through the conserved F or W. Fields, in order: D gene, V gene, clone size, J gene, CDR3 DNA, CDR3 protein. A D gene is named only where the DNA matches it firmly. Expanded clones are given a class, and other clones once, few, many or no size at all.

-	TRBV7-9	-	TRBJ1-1	TGTGCCAGCAGCTCAAGCGAGGGTTCAGCTTTCTTT	CASSSSEGSAFF
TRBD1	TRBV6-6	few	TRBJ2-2	TGTGCCAGCAGTTACTCGACAGGGGACGCCGGGGAGCTGTTTTTT	CASSYSTGDAGELFF
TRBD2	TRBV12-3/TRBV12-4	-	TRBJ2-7	TGTGCCAGCAGTTTAGTCTGGCGGGAGAATAGTAACGAGCAGTACTTC	CASSLVWRENSNEQYF
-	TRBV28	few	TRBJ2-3	TGTGCCAGCAGTTTCGGGTGGGGGCCAGATACGCAGTATTTT	CASSFGWGPDTQYF
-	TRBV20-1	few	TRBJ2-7	TGCAGTGCTAGAGTTCGGGCAGGGATACTTTCCTACGAGCAGTACTTC	CSARVRAGILSYEQYF
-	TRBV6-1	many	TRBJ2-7	TGTGCCAGCAGACCACCGGGGCAGGGGATATACGAGCAGTACTTC	CASRPPGQGIYEQYF
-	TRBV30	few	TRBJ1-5	TGTGCCTGGAGTGTAGACCTATCGGGCAATCAGCCCCAGCATTTT	CAWSVDLSGNQPQHF
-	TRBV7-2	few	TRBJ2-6	TGTGCCAGCAGCTTCTTTGGGGCCAACGTCCTGACTTTC	CASSFFGANVLTF
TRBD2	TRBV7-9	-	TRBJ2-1	TGTGCCAGCAGCTCTCCCGGTACTAGCGGGAGCAATGAGCAGTTCTTC	CASSSPGTSGSNEQFF
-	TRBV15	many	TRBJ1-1	TGTGCCACCAGCAGAGATAGGGCCACTGAAGCTTTCTTT	CATSRDRATEAFF
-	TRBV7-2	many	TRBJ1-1	TGTGCCAGCAGCTCGTTGACGGGAAACAAAGCTTTCTTT	CASSSLTGNKAFF